A single T cell receptor (beta chain) is shown here with its context. TCRdb's copy holds only in-frame clones and misses some; the assay was immunoSEQ multiplex PCR. In total, the table holds roughly 190,000 clones. V lost 6 bases, J lost 8 bases, and 22 bases lay in between. Germline V gene sequence: CDR1 LNHDA, CDR2 SQIVND (reference sequence). The CDR3 is 15 amino acids. This entry belongs to a study of control samples from healthy donors and cancer patients. The TCR comes from a woman aged 25 to 39 in good health. Sequencing was carried out using blood. The chain employs TRBV19 and TRBJ1-2; unclear D gene. CDR3 nucleotides: TGTGCCAGTAGCAAACTGATACGGGGTATGGACGGCTACACCTTC. Its protein is CASSKLIRGMDGYTF.